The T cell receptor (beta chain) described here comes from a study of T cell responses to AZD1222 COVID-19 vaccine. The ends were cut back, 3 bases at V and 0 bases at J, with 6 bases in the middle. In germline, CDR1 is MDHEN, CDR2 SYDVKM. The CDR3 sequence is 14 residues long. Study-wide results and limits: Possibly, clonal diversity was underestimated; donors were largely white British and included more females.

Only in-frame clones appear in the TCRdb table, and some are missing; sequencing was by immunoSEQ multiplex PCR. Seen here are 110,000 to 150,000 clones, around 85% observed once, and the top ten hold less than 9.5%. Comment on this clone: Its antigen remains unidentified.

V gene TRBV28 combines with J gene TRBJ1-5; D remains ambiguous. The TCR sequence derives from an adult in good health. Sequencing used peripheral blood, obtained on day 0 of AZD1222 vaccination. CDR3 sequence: CASSLGFSNQPQHF. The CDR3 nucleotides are TGTGCCAGCAGTTTGGGCTTTAGCAATCAGCCCCAGCATTTT.